This is a list of T cell receptor beta chains from one sample in a study of T cells after yellow fever vaccination. TCRdb called the 5' RACE reads again in MiXCR, with one record for every CDR3 protein. The table has fewer than 350,000 distinct CDR3 sequences, 8.5% to 10% seen once. Source: PBMCs, taken on the day of the first yellow fever vaccination. Receptor source: a man aged 18 to 29 who received the YFV17D yellow fever vaccine. The CDR3 runs from the conserved cysteine through the conserved F or W. A D gene is named only where the DNA matches it firmly. For some rows the clone size is stated as once, few or many, or as a class when expanded; others skip it.

size	V	J	D	CDR3	DNA
.	TRBV10-3	TRBJ1-6	TRBD1	CAISTDRSNSPLHF	TGTGCCATCAGTACGGACAGGAGCAATTCACCCCTCCACTTT
few	TRBV18	TRBJ2-3	.	CASSPTDWGTDTQYF	TGTGCCAGCTCACCAACAGACTGGGGCACAGATACGCAGTATTTT
many	TRBV7-9	TRBJ1-6	.	CASSLEGVSPLHF	TGTGCCAGCTCCCTGGAAGGGGTTTCACCCCTCCACTTT
few	TRBV9	TRBJ2-2	TRBD2	CASSVVGSGGELFF	TGTGCCAGCAGCGTAGTCGGTAGCGGGGGGGAGCTGTTTTTT
.	TRBV5-5	TRBJ1-6	.	CASSLLRDTHGSPLHF	TGTGCCAGCAGCTTGCTCCGGGACACTCATGGTTCACCCCTCCACTTT
.	TRBV6-2/TRBV6-3	TRBJ1-2	.	CASSKSSGTMGGYTF	TGTGCCAGCAGTAAATCTTCCGGGACGATGGGTGGCTACACCTTC
.	TRBV5-4	TRBJ1-1	TRBD1	CASSPGQGGRTEAFF	TGTGCCAGCAGCCCGGGACAGGGAGGACGCACTGAAGCTTTCTTT
many	TRBV7-8	TRBJ1-1	.	CASGHTEAFF	TGTGCCAGCGGTCATACTGAAGCTTTCTTT
many	TRBV5-1	TRBJ2-3	TRBD1	CASSLFQGADTQYF	TGCGCCAGCAGCTTGTTTCAGGGGGCTGATACGCAGTATTTT
few	TRBV6-4	TRBJ1-1	.	CASSETPNTEAFF	TGTGCCAGCAGTGAAACACCCAACACTGAAGCTTTCTTT
.	TRBV20-1	TRBJ2-1	TRBD2	CSGGASGLYNEQFF	TGCAGTGGTGGGGCTAGCGGGCTTTACAATGAGCAGTTCTTC
.	TRBV12-3/TRBV12-4	TRBJ2-1	.	CASSLTGLRNNEQFF	TGTGCCAGCAGCCTTACCGGGCTTAGGAACAATGAGCAGTTCTTC
.	TRBV27	TRBJ1-2	.	CASSPRGGSYGYTF	TGTGCCAGCAGTCCACGAGGAGGTAGCTATGGCTACACCTTC
.	TRBV12-3/TRBV12-4	TRBJ1-6	TRBD1	CASTLGEGQGNSPLHF	TGTGCCAGCACCCTCGGGGAGGGACAGGGGAATTCACCCCTCCACTTT
few	TRBV6-2/TRBV6-3	TRBJ2-1	.	CASSYSGSEQFF	TGTGCCAGCAGTTACTCGGGGTCTGAGCAGTTCTTC
.	TRBV7-8	TRBJ1-1	.	CASSPSGGSPNTEAFF	TGTGCCAGCAGCCCTTCGGGGGGATCGCCTAACACTGAAGCTTTCTTT
few	TRBV28	TRBJ1-3	.	CASSLYGVGNTIYF	TGTGCCAGCAGTTTATACGGGGTGGGAAACACCATATATTTT
few	TRBV7-2	TRBJ2-2	.	CASSPTGTTGELFF	TGTGCCAGCAGCCCCACAGGGACCACCGGGGAGCTGTTTTTT
.	TRBV28	TRBJ2-3	.	CASSFSGPRTDTQYF	TGTGCCAGCAGTTTCTCGGGTCCCAGAACAGATACGCAGTATTTT
.	TRBV6-1	TRBJ2-2	TRBD2	CATLIGGGTGELFF	TGTGCCACCCTAATTGGCGGGGGTACCGGGGAGCTGTTTTTT
.	TRBV5-6	TRBJ1-1	TRBD1	CASRQGRTEAFF	TGTGCCAGCAGACAGGGGAGGACTGAAGCTTTCTTT
.	TRBV5-4	TRBJ2-5	.	CASNRNSQETQYF	TGTGCCAGCAATAGGAACAGTCAGGAGACCCAGTACTTC
few	TRBV11-2	TRBJ1-1	.	CASRSIPGAAQRGAFF	TGTGCCAGCAGATCTATCCCGGGGGCAGCCCAGAGGGGAGCTTTCTTT
.	TRBV6-1	TRBJ2-4	TRBD1	CASSLGTGLGADLIQYF	TGTGCCAGCAGCCTCGGGACAGGTCTCGGAGCAGACCTCATTCAGTACTTC
.	TRBV28	TRBJ2-2	TRBD2	CASSSSWRGGFTNTGELFF	TGTGCCAGCAGTTCCTCCTGGCGGGGGGGTTTCACGAACACCGGGGAGCTGTTTTTT
few	TRBV20-1	TRBJ1-2	.	CSARDRGGDYGYTF	TGCAGTGCTAGAGATAGAGGAGGCGACTATGGCTACACCTTC
.	TRBV7-2	TRBJ2-7	.	CASSPGSEQYF	TGTGCCAGCAGCCCAGGGTCGGAGCAGTACTTC
many	TRBV27	TRBJ2-2	TRBD2	CASRTGLAGAGELFF	TGTGCCAGCAGGACGGGACTAGCCGGCGCCGGGGAGCTGTTTTTT
many	TRBV12-3/TRBV12-4	TRBJ2-3	TRBD2	CASSPGLAGPTDTQYF	TGTGCCAGCAGCCCCGGACTAGCGGGGCCCACAGATACGCAGTATTTT
few	TRBV6-1	TRBJ1-1	TRBD1	CASTRQGGTEAFF	TGTGCCAGCACAAGACAGGGGGGGACTGAAGCTTTCTTT
.	TRBV5-6	TRBJ2-5	.	CASSSFRGGAETQYF	TGTGCCAGCAGCTCTTTTAGAGGGGGGGCAGAGACCCAGTACTTC
many	TRBV5-1	TRBJ2-7	.	CASSLGFPYEQYF	TGCGCCAGCAGCTTGGGGTTTCCCTACGAGCAGTACTTC
.	TRBV27	TRBJ1-2	.	CASSLEPGDYGYTF	TGTGCCAGCAGTTTAGAACCAGGGGACTATGGCTACACCTTC
few	TRBV5-1	TRBJ2-6	TRBD2	CATTAGPSGANVLTF	TGCGCCACCACAGCGGGGCCCTCTGGGGCCAACGTCCTGACTTTC
few	TRBV11-2	TRBJ2-2	.	CASSETGSNTGELFF	TGTGCCAGCAGCGAAACCGGGTCGAACACCGGGGAGCTGTTTTTT
.	TRBV20-1	TRBJ2-1	TRBD2	CSARGLLAANNEQFF	TGCAGTGCTAGAGGATTGCTAGCGGCAAACAATGAGCAGTTCTTC
few	TRBV12-3/TRBV12-4	TRBJ1-6	TRBD1	CASSRQGQNSPLHF	TGTGCCAGCAGTAGACAGGGGCAAAATTCACCCCTCCACTTT
.	TRBV20-1	TRBJ1-2	TRBD1	CSARDPDRVYGYTF	TGCAGTGCTAGAGATCCGGACAGGGTATATGGCTACACCTTC
.	TRBV7-9	TRBJ2-3	TRBD1	CASRTTDRGRPTDTQYF	TGTGCCAGCAGAACAACAGACAGGGGGCGCCCCACAGATACGCAGTATTTT
few	TRBV7-3	TRBJ2-2	.	CASTLGHVEAGELFF	TGTGCCAGCACCTTGGGCCATGTGGAGGCCGGGGAGCTGTTTTTT
few	TRBV6-5	TRBJ1-2	.	CASSYEDGTNYGYTF	TGTGCCAGCAGTTACGAGGACGGGACTAACTATGGCTACACCTTC
.	TRBV5-5	TRBJ2-1	.	CASSQPGDGYNEQFF	TGTGCCAGCAGCCAACCAGGGGACGGATACAATGAGCAGTTCTTC
few	TRBV7-2	TRBJ2-1	.	CASSLERVGIYNEQFF	TGTGCCAGCAGCTTAGAAAGGGTAGGAATCTACAATGAGCAGTTCTTC
few	TRBV4-1	TRBJ2-1	TRBD1	CASSPRTGILSNEQFF	TGCGCCAGCAGCCCCAGGACAGGCATCCTGTCCAATGAGCAGTTCTTC
few	TRBV4-2	TRBJ2-1	.	CASSQDPMYGEQFF	TGTGCCAGCAGCCAAGACCCCATGTATGGAGAGCAGTTCTTC
few	TRBV5-1	TRBJ2-1	.	CASSTDEGGQFF	TGCGCCAGCAGCACCGACGAAGGAGGGCAGTTCTTC
.	TRBV27	TRBJ2-5	.	CASSFVGETQYF	TGTGCCAGCAGTTTCGTAGGGGAAACCCAGTACTTC
few	TRBV11-3	TRBJ2-2	.	CASSLGVLTGELFF	TGTGCCAGCAGCTTAGGAGTCCTCACCGGGGAGCTGTTTTTT
.	TRBV6-1	TRBJ2-1	TRBD1	CASSEHFLGTGAYNEQFF	TGTGCCAGCAGTGAACATTTTCTTGGGACAGGGGCCTACAATGAGCAGTTCTTC
many	TRBV5-1	TRBJ1-2	.	CASSLDGRSNYGYTF	TGCGCCAGCAGCTTGGATGGCCGCTCTAACTATGGCTACACCTTC
few	TRBV5-4	TRBJ1-6	.	CASSSGRARGSPLHF	TGTGCCAGCAGCTCGGGACGGGCGAGGGGTTCACCCCTCCACTTT
many	TRBV3-1	TRBJ1-1	.	CASSHLQVTGRNTEAFF	TGTGCCAGCAGCCACCTTCAAGTGACGGGACGGAACACTGAAGCTTTCTTT
.	TRBV27	TRBJ2-1	TRBD1	CATSTGVNNEQFF	TGTGCCACCTCGACAGGGGTTAACAATGAGCAGTTCTTC
.	TRBV11-2	TRBJ2-5	.	CASSPGPDQETQYF	TGTGCCAGCAGCCCCGGGCCGGACCAAGAGACCCAGTACTTC
.	TRBV9	TRBJ1-1	.	CASSRRSRATEAFF	TGTGCCAGCAGTCGAAGGTCGAGAGCCACTGAAGCTTTCTTT